The clone carrying this TCR beta chain was counted many times. Its antigen is not known. The data were obtained in a study of early T cells in non-severe SARS-CoV-2 infection. Overall study context: Sequencing of bulk RNA from unsorted whole blood was done, without chain pairing.

Each cDNA molecule carried a unique molecular identifier. MiXCR was run by TCRdb on the 5' RACE reads, yielding one entry per CDR3 protein. The sample includes about 22,000 distinct CDR3 sequences, 4.7% of them seen just once. Points from the study as a whole: Anti-spike CD8 responses were favored in VDJdb matching, and private and CD4 specificities were missed.

The source is an adult who was a healthcare worker with PCR-confirmed SARS-CoV-2 infection or an uninfected control (not recorded which). Sequencing input: whole blood.

CDR3 amino acids: CASSTGQGITEAFF. The CDR3 DNA reads as TGTGCCAGCAGCACTGGACAGGGAATCACTGAAGCTTTCTTT. The chain is built from TRBV7-2 and TRBJ1-1; TRBD1 matches at 8 bases. This CDR3 is built from 14 residues. After removal of 5 bases from V and 4 bases from J, the junction contained 6 bases not matched to a gene. Germline V gene lookup returns CDR1 SGHTA and CDR2 FQGNSA. The complete variable domain, with remaining parts taken from reference TRBV7-2 and TRBJ1-1, reads GAGVSQSPSNKVTEKGKDVELRCDPISGHTALYWYRQSLGQGLEFLIYFQGNSAPDKSGLPSDRFSAERTGGSVSTLTIQRTQQEDSAVYLCASSTGQGITEAFFGQGTRLTVV.